This T cell receptor (beta chain) was captured in a study of blood T cell repertoires in COVID-19. CDR1 is SGHTA and CDR2 is FQGNSA in the germline V gene. Trimming took off 1 base at V and 11 bases at J, with 13 bases between the two ends. The CDR3 runs to 13 residues. This clone showed up just a few times. The protocol was immunoSEQ multiplex PCR, while the TCRdb copy is restricted to in-frame clones and leaves out a portion. The data contain around 230,000 clones, 65% to 85% of them seen just once; the ten biggest clones take up around 27%. Specimen: peripheral blood. V is TRBV7-2 and J is TRBJ2-3; the D gene is possibly TRBD1 (6 bases). The clonotype was recovered from a man aged 35-49 years with acute or convalescent COVID-19. CDR3 bases: TGTGCCAGCAGCTTAGGAGGGGGAATGAGGCAGTATTTT. It encodes CASSLGGGMRQYF.